This TCR beta chain was found in a study of blood T cells in healthy people across ages. The study, taken as a whole, reports: Per-million-T-cell TCR beta diversity fell roughly linearly with age.

A second PCR, run for roughly 7 to 12 cycles, used a sample-barcoded 5' primer plus a J-beta primer mix. TCRdb reanalysed the 5' RACE reads using MiXCR and keeps one entry per CDR3 protein. The table shows some 1.7 million distinct CDR3 sequences, with approximately 30% occurring only once. Concerning this clonotype itself: Its antigen is unidentified.

CDR3 length: 13 amino acids. Per the germline V gene, CDR1 is MDHEN and CDR2 is SYDVKM. The germline V and J ends were trimmed by 8 bases and 10 bases, with 17 bases remaining between them. Each sample yielded at least 6 million isolated PBMCs. Sequenced: blood. The clonotype originates from a woman in her thirties in good health. This chain links TRBV28 with TRBJ1-4; unclear D gene. This CDR3 is CASFVAPGGKLFF. DNA of the CDR3: TGTGCCAGCTTTGTGGCTCCTGGAGGAAAACTGTTTTTT.